One sample yielded the 5 T cell receptor beta chains listed below, sequenced in a study of T cell changes during pregnancy in multiple sclerosis. Sequencing was performed with immunoSEQ multiplex PCR; in TCRdb, only in-frame clones are kept and a portion is missing. The table records over 60,000 clones, roughly 91% of them present only once. The sample in question was CD4+ T cells from peripheral blood mononuclear cells, obtained in the third trimester of pregnancy. The origin of the receptors is a female donor in good health, enrolled as a control in a pregnancy study.

This clone has just a few counts. The J gene is TRBJ2-7, the V gene TRBV5-4, with 9 bases matching TRBD1. With 4 bases clipped from V and 5 bases from J, the junction kept 16 bases outside the gene matches. CDR3 length: 17 residues. CDR1 SGHNT and CDR2 YYREEE come from the germline V gene (reference sequence). The CDR3 sequence is CASSLSTGTGKSNEQYF. The CDR3 nucleotides are TGTGCCAGCAGCCTATCCACCGGGACAGGGAAGAGCAACGAGCAGTACTTC. Using reference TRBV5-4 and TRBJ2-7 for the parts outside the CDR3, the full variable domain is ETGVTQSPTHLIKTRGQQVTLRCSSQSGHNTVSWYQQALGQGPQFIFQYYREEENGRGNFPPRFSGLQFPNYSSELNVNALELDDSALYLCASSLSTGTGKSNEQYFGPGTRLTVT.

This chain links TRBV5-1 with TRBJ2-3, with D perhaps TRBD1 (6 bases). V was cut by 4 bases and J by 2 bases, with 8 bases left in between. The CDR3 spans 13 residues. Per the germline V gene, CDR1 is SGHRS and CDR2 is YFSETQ. The CDR3 DNA reads as TGCGCCAGCAGCCGGGACATCACAGATACGCAGTATTTT. Translation gives CASSRDITDTQYF.

The chain couples TRBV2 to TRBJ2-3; D is undetermined. V was clipped by 4 bases and J by 5 bases, with 4 bases between them. From germline, CDR1 is SNHLY and CDR2 FYNNEI. This CDR3 is built from 11 residues. The CDR3 sequence is CASSGLDTQYF. DNA of the CDR3: TGTGCCAGCAGTGGACTAGATACGCAGTATTTT.

The V gene is TRBV6-4, the J gene TRBJ2-6, with a weak D call TRBD2 (5 bases). Germline V lookup: CDR1 MRHNA, CDR2 SNTAGT. The V and J ends lost 6 bases and 3 bases respectively, with 15 bases between them. This CDR3 spans 16 amino acids. CDR3 sequence: CASSHGDRDGANVLTF. CDR3 in DNA: TGTGCCAGCAGCCACGGGGATAGGGATGGGGCCAACGTCCTGACTTTC.

This clone was counted between two and nine times. This chain uses TRBV5-6 with TRBJ1-4; maybe TRBD1 (5 bases). V lost 0 bases and J 3 bases, leaving 12 bases between the germline ends. CDR1 and CDR2 from the germline V gene are SGHDT and YYEEEE. CDR3 length: 16 residues. As DNA, the CDR3 is TGTGCCAGCAGCTTGGGTTCGGGCAGGGCTAATGAAAAACTGTTTTTT. It translates to CASSLGSGRANEKLFF.